The next 19 T cell receptor beta chains were all read from a single sample in a study of shared clonotypes between healthy human individuals. The data were produced by immunoSEQ multiplex PCR, yet TCRdb's version contains in-frame clones alone and is incomplete. Here the sample spans about 580,000 clones, about 98% being singletons. Naive CD8 cells were CD45RO-negative, positively selected for CCR7, excluding terminally differentiated effector memory CD45RA+ cells. Sequenced: naive CD8+ T cells sorted from blood. These receptor sequences come from a man aged 25 to 40 in good health.

The rearrangement links TRBV11-2 to TRBJ2-3; 7 nucleotides match TRBD2. Losses at the gene ends were 7 bases for V and 1 base for J; bases not matched to a gene: 5. Germline V CDR1 and CDR2: SGHAT, FQNNGV. CDR3 length: 14 amino acids. Here the CDR3 DNA reads TGTGCCAGCAATTCTGGGGGGGGCACAGATACGCAGTATTTT. The encoded protein is CASNSGGGTDTQYF.

As for this clone: Other DNA sequences within the sample encode an identical CDR3. The chain carries TRBV7-9 and TRBJ2-5; D is undetermined. This CDR3 contains 11 residues. V lost 2 bases and J 5 bases, leaving 3 bases between the germline ends. Germline values: CDR1 SEHNR, CDR2 FQNEAQ (reference sequence). CDR3 region: CASSLSETQYF. CDR3 DNA: TGTGCCAGCAGCTTAAGCGAGACCCAGTACTTC.

The V call is TRBV14, the J call TRBJ2-1, with 8 bases aligning to TRBD1. The CDR3 extends over 14 amino acids. CDR1 and CDR2 (germline): SGHDN, FVKESK. Trimming took 1 base from V and 8 from J; bases not matched to a gene: 4. CDR3 DNA: TGTGCCAGCAGCCAAGGGCAGGGGGCCGATGAGCAGTTCTTC. Translated, it gives CASSQGQGADEQFF.

The genes are TRBV5-5 and TRBJ2-7; perhaps TRBD2 as D (6 bases). The CDR3 loop spans 18 amino acids. V was clipped by 4 bases and J by 3 bases, with 26 bases between them. Germline lookup yields CDR1 SGHKS and CDR2 YYEKEE (reference sequence). Here the CDR3 reads CASSPGLLRDRDSYEQYF. The DNA for the CDR3 is TGTGCCAGCAGCCCAGGACTACTCCGGGACCGTGACAGCTACGAGCAGTACTTC.

Written as DNA, the CDR3 is TGTGCCAGTAGTATTGTGGGGCCGTCGGGGCCCCAGCATTTT. Encoded protein: CASSIVGPSGPQHF. V is TRBV19 and J is TRBJ1-5, with D maybe TRBD1 (5 bases). The CDR3 is 14 amino acids. V was clipped by 3 bases and J by 9 bases, with 15 bases between them. Germline-derived CDR1 and CDR2 are LNHDA and SQIVND (reference sequence).

This chain links TRBV7-6 with TRBJ2-7, with no clear D. The V end was cut by 1 base, the J end by 6 bases, with 7 bases between. The CDR3 sequence is 12 residues long. The V gene's germline CDR1 is SGHVS and CDR2 FNYEAQ. The CDR3 spells CASSLGGTEQYF. The CDR3 nucleotides read TGTGCCAGCAGCTTAGGGGGAACCGAGCAGTACTTC.

The V gene is TRBV27, the J gene TRBJ2-7, with 9 bases that match TRBD2. The CDR3 sequence is 15 residues long. CDR1 and CDR2 (germline): MNHEY, SMNVEV (reference sequence). V trimming: 2 bases; J trimming: 3 bases; junction bases outside the gene matches: 5. The CDR3 DNA sequence: TGTGCCAGCAGTTTACTAGCGGGAAATTACTACGAGCAGTACTTC. Amino acids: CASSLLAGNYYEQYF.

V and J are TRBV7-8 and TRBJ2-7; no clear D. The CDR3 totals 14 residues. The ends were cut back, 2 bases at V and 2 bases at J, with 10 bases in the middle. The germline V gene has CDR1 SGHVS and CDR2 FQNEAQ. The CDR3 protein is CASSLYDRPYEQYF. For the CDR3, the DNA is TGTGCCAGCAGCTTATACGACCGACCCTACGAGCAGTACTTC. The entire variable domain, with the rest obtained from reference TRBV7-8 and TRBJ2-7, is as follows: GAGVSQSPRYKVAKRGQDVALRCDPISGHVSLFWYQQALGQGPEFLTYFQNEAQLDKSGLPSDRFFAERPEGSVSTLKIQRTQQEDSAVYLCASSLYDRPYEQYFGPGTRLTVT.

This rearrangement joins TRBV7-9 to TRBJ2-7, with D maybe TRBD1 (5 bases). Germline V gives CDR1 SEHNR, CDR2 FQNEAQ (reference sequence). V lost 6 bases and J 6 bases, leaving 15 bases between the germline ends. This CDR3 comprises 13 residues. CDR3 nucleotide sequence: TGTGCCAGCAGTTTACTGGGGCCTTTCGAGCAGTACTTC. This encodes CASSLLGPFEQYF.

The V and J genes are TRBV6-1 and TRBJ2-3; 9 positions agree with TRBD2. In germline, CDR1 is MNHNS, CDR2 SASEGT. The V segment lost 1 base and the J segment 4 bases; nucleotides outside the gene matches: 9. This CDR3 spans 17 amino acids. The CDR3, as DNA: TGTGCCAGCAGTGAAGGATTAGCGGGAGCCCCCCCAGATACGCAGTATTTT. Protein sequence: CASSEGLAGAPPDTQYF.

The genes are TRBV6-5 and TRBJ2-7; TRBD1 matches at 7 bases. Losses at the gene ends were 6 bases for V and 1 base for J; bases not matched to a gene: 6. The CDR3 sequence is 14 residues long. In germline, CDR1 is MNHEY, CDR2 SVGAGI. The CDR3 bases are TGTGCCAGCAGCCCCGGGACAGCTTCCTACGAGCAGTACTTC. Protein product: CASSPGTASYEQYF.

The chain has TRBV29-1 and TRBJ1-1; 8 bases fit TRBD1. This CDR3 has 12 amino acids. Germline lookup yields CDR1 SQVTM and CDR2 ANQGSEA. V lost 7 bases, J lost 6 bases, and 7 bases stayed unmatched. CDR3 sequence: CSARTGRAEAFF. CDR3 sequence (DNA): TGCAGCGCTCGGACAGGGCGGGCTGAAGCTTTCTTT.

V gene TRBV5-8 combines with J gene TRBJ1-5, with D unresolved. Trimming pared 2 bases from V and 2 bases from J, leaving 23 bases between. CDR1 is SGHTS and CDR2 is YDEGEE in the germline V gene. The CDR3 has 19 amino acids. The CDR3 nucleotides are TGTGCCAGCAGCTTAAGGGAGGCGGAATCATTGTGGGGCAATCAGCCCCAGCATTTT. Translated: CASSLREAESLWGNQPQHF.

The chain has TRBV6-5 and TRBJ2-2; possible D gene TRBD2, 6 bases. Looked up from germline, CDR1 is MNHEY and CDR2 is SVGAGI. The CDR3 totals 14 residues. Trimming cost V 0 bases and J 8 bases, with 10 bases left between them. CDR3 residues: CASSYSGLKGELFF. DNA for the CDR3: TGTGCCAGCAGTTACTCCGGACTAAAAGGGGAGCTGTTTTTT.

V and J are TRBV28 and TRBJ1-4; the D is unclear. The length of the CDR3 is 14 residues. CDR1 is MDHEN and CDR2 is SYDVKM in the germline V gene. Between the trimmed V and J ends, which lost 10 bases and 3 bases, there was a span of 15 bases. The CDR3, as DNA: TGTGCCACCACTCCCAATCGTCCTAATGAAAAACTGTTTTTT. Its translation is CATTPNRPNEKLFF.

In its sample, this clone was seen once. The gene calls are TRBV7-9 and TRBJ2-7; 10 bases agree with TRBD1. V trimming: 5 bases; J trimming: 3 bases; junction bases outside the gene matches: 4. Germline CDR1 and CDR2: SEHNR and FQNEAQ (reference sequence). The CDR3 totals 14 residues. CDR3 protein: CASSPGQGVYEQYF. The CDR3 DNA sequence: TGTGCCAGCAGCCCCGGACAGGGGGTCTACGAGCAGTACTTC. Variable domain in full (rest from reference TRBV7-9 and TRBJ2-7): DTGVSQNPRHKITKRGQNVTFRCDPISEHNRLYWYRQTLGQGPEFLTYFQNEAQLEKSRLLSDRFSAERPKGSFSTLEIQRTEQGDSAMYLCASSPGQGVYEQYFGPGTRLTVT.

This sequence joins TRBV29-1 and TRBJ2-4; TRBD2 is a possible D gene (7 bases). CDR3 length: 12 amino acids. V was clipped by 4 bases and J by 7 bases, with 11 bases between them. Germline CDR1 and CDR2: SQVTM and ANQGSEA. The DNA for the CDR3 is TGCAGCGTTGCAGGGGAGGGGAACATTCAGTACTTC. This translates into CSVAGEGNIQYF.

This clone has just one count. The CDR3 DNA reads as TGTGCCAGCTCACCCGGACAGGGAGGGCAAGAGACCCAGTACTTC. Translating it yields CASSPGQGGQETQYF. This chain joins TRBV18 and TRBJ2-5; tentative D call: TRBD1 (8 bases). This CDR3 is built from 15 residues. Germline loops: CDR1 KGHSH, CDR2 LQKENI. V was cut by 3 bases and J by 2 bases, with 13 bases left in between. Using reference TRBV18 and TRBJ2-5 for the parts outside the CDR3, the full variable domain is NAGVMQNPRHLVRRRGQEARLRCSPMKGHSHVYWYRQLPEEGLKFMVYLQKENIIDESGMPKERFSAEFPKEGPSILRIQQVVRGDSAAYFCASSPGQGGQETQYFGPGTRLLVL.

This chain joins TRBV27 and TRBJ2-7, with D perhaps matching TRBD1 (6 bases). V was clipped by 7 bases and J by 5 bases, with 12 bases between them. The CDR3 extends over 12 amino acids. Germline V lookup: CDR1 MNHEY, CDR2 SMNVEV (reference sequence). The CDR3: CASTDYRDEQYF. The CDR3 coding sequence is TGTGCCAGCACCGACTACAGGGACGAGCAGTACTTC.